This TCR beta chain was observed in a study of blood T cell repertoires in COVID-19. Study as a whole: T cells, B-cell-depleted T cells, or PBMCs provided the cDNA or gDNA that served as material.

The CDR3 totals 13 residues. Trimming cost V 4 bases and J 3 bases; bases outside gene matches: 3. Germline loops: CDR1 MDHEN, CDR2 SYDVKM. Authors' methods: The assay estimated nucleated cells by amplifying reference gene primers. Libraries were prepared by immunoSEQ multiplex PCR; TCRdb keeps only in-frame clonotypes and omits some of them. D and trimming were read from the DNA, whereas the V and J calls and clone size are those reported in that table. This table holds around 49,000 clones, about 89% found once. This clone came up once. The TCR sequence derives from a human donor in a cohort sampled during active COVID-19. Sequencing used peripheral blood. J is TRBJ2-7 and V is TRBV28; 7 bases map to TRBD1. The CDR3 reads CASSWGQNYEQYF. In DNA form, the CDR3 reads TGTGCCAGCAGTTGGGGACAGAACTACGAGCAGTACTTC.